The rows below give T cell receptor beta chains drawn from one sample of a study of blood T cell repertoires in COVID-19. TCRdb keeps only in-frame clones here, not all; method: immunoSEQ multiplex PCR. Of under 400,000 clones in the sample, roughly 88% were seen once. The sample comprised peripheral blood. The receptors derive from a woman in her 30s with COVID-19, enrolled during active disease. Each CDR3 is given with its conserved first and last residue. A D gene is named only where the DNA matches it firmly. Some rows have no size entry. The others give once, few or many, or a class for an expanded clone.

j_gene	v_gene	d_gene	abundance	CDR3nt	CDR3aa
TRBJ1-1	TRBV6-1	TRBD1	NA	TGTGCCAGCAGTGAAGATCCGGGACAGACCCGAGGAGCTTTCTTT	CASSEDPGQTRGAFF
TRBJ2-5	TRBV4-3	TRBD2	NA	TGCGCCAGCAGCCAAGAGTTCCAGCGGGGGTCTCAAGAGACCCAGTACTTC	CASSQEFQRGSQETQYF
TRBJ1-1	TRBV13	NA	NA	TGTGCCAGCAGCCCCCGGACTGTGAACACTGAAGCTTTCTTT	CASSPRTVNTEAFF
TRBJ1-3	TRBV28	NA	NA	TGTGCCAGCCAGAGGACAGCTGGAAACACCATATATTTT	CASQRTAGNTIYF
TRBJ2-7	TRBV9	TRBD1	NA	TGTGCCAGCAGCCCCGGACAGGGCTACGAGCAGTACTTC	CASSPGQGYEQYF
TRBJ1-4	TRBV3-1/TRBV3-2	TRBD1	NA	TGTGCCAGCAGCCACCGGGACAGGGGGCTGTCTAATGAAAAACTGTTTTTT	CASSHRDRGLSNEKLFF
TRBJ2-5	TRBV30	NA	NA	TGTGCCTGGAGTACACTAGAGGCGGAGACCCAGTACTTC	CAWSTLEAETQYF
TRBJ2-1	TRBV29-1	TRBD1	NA	TGCAGCCCGCAACCGAACGGACAGGGTGACAATGAGCAGTTCTTC	CSPQPNGQGDNEQFF
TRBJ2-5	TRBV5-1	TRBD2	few	TGCGCCAGCAGTCTCTCCGGGACTAGCGGGGTTGAGACCCAGTACTTC	CASSLSGTSGVETQYF
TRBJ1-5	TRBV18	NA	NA	TGTGCCAGCTCATCCTCCGGGCCCCAGCATTTT	CASSSSGPQHF
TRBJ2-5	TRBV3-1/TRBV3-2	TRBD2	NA	TGTGCCAGCAGCCGAAGACTAGCGGGGGGCGGTGAGACCCAGTACTTC	CASSRRLAGGGETQYF
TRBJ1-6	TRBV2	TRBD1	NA	TGTGCCAGCAAGAGTCAGGGGGATAATTCACCCCTCCACTTT	CASKSQGDNSPLHF
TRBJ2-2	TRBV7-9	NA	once	TGTGCCAGCCAAGGCGGGGCAGGCATGATTTGGACCGGGGAGCTGTTTTTT	CASQGGAGMIWTGELFF
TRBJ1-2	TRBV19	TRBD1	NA	TGTGCCAGTCGACAGGGCTATGGCTACACCTTC	CASRQGYGYTF
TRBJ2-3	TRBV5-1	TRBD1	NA	TGCGCCAGCAGCGTCCCGGGACAGGCTAGCACAGATACGCAGTATTTT	CASSVPGQASTDTQYF
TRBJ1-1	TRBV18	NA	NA	TGTGCCAGCTCACCACCGGCAGGGCTGGGCACTGAAGCTTTCTTT	CASSPPAGLGTEAFF
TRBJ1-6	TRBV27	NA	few	TGTGCCAGCAGAGATTGGACAGCGGGGTCACCCCTCCACTTT	CASRDWTAGSPLHF
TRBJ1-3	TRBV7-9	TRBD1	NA	TGTGCCAGCAGCTTAGGAATTTGGGACAGGGATTCTGGAAACACCATATATTTT	CASSLGIWDRDSGNTIYF
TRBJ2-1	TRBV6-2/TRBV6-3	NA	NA	TGTGCCAGCAGTTACTCGAACAGCGGAACTATCGAGTTCTTC	CASSYSNSGTIEFF
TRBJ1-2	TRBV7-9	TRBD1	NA	TGTGCCAGCAGCTCCGGGACAGTTTATGGCTACACCTTC	CASSSGTVYGYTF
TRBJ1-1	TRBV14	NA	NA	TGTGCCAGCAGCCCCTGGACAGTGAACACTGAAGCTTTCTTT	CASSPWTVNTEAFF
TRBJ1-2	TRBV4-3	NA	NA	TGCGCCAGCAGCCAAGAAGGCAGGGTGATGAGTGGCTACACCTTC	CASSQEGRVMSGYTF
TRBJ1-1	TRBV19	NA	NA	TGTGCCAGTAGTATGGCCGCGGCGGGCACTGAAGCTTTCTTT	CASSMAAAGTEAFF
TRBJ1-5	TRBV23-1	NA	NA	TGCGCCAGCAGTCTAGTCGAATGGCCCCAGCATTTT	CASSLVEWPQHF
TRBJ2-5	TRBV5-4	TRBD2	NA	TGTGCCAGCAGCTCCGGCGGGGGGTACCAAGAGACCCAGTACTTC	CASSSGGGYQETQYF
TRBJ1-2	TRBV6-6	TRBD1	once	TGTGCCAGCAGACACCGGGACAGCCTCGGGGGTTATGGCTACACCTTC	CASRHRDSLGGYGYTF
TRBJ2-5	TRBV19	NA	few	TGTGCCAGTAGTCCCCGCGAGGGTATAGGGGAGACCCAGTACTTC	CASSPREGIGETQYF
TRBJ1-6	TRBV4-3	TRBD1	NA	TGCGCCAGCAGCCAAGAATATAGGACAGGGTCTTATAATTCACCCCTCCACTTT	CASSQEYRTGSYNSPLHF